The 22 T cell receptor beta chains given below trace back to one sample, sequenced in a study of blood T cell repertoires in COVID-19. The assay was immunoSEQ multiplex PCR, and TCRdb's table has in-frame clones only and misses some. The table shows a few hundred thousand clones, with 70% to 85% occurring only once. Material: peripheral blood. The receptors stem from an elderly woman with acute or convalescent COVID-19.

This chain connects TRBV6-2 or TRBV6-3 to TRBJ1-5; weak D call: TRBD1 (6 bases). Germline CDR1 is MNHEY and CDR2 is SVGEGT. V was shortened by 2 bases and J by 0 bases, with 17 bases between the two germline ends. This CDR3 is built from 18 residues. DNA for the CDR3: TGTGCCAGCAGTTACGGAATGAGAGGGGGGGTTAGCAATCAGCCCCAGCATTTT. It encodes CASSYGMRGGVSNQPQHF.

This clone came up once. The J gene is TRBJ2-3, the V gene TRBV24-1, with D maybe TRBD2 (7 bases). Germline-derived CDR1 and CDR2 are KGHDR and SFDVKD. Trimming shortened V by 11 bases and J by 1 base, and 15 bases separated the two germline ends. This CDR3 is 14 amino acids long. The CDR3 nucleotides read TGTGCCAACGGACGGGGGGCCCGCACAGATACGCAGTATTTT. Translated: CANGRGARTDTQYF.

This sequence joins TRBV9 and TRBJ2-5, with D hard to call. The V and J ends lost 0 bases and 2 bases respectively, with 8 bases between them. CDR1 is SGDLS, CDR2 YYNGEE, per germline. This CDR3 is built from 14 residues. The CDR3 sequence is CASSVGLKQETQYF. The DNA for the CDR3 is TGTGCCAGCAGCGTAGGCCTAAAACAAGAGACCCAGTACTTC.

The chain employs TRBV28 and TRBJ2-7; tentative D call: TRBD2 (7 bases). CDR1 is MDHEN and CDR2 is SYDVKM in the germline V gene. There are 13 residues in the CDR3. The V gene lost 6 bases and the J gene lost 1 base, with 10 bases spanning the gap. CDR3: CASRQGGSYEQYF. CDR3 bases: TGTGCCAGCAGACAGGGAGGGTCCTACGAGCAGTACTTC.

Details on this clone: The same CDR3 can be traced to other DNA sequences in this sample. The rearrangement joins TRBV20-1 to TRBJ1-1, with no clear D. This CDR3 is built from 11 residues. The germline V and J ends were trimmed by 5 bases and 5 bases, with 9 bases remaining between them. Germline CDR1 is DFQATT and CDR2 is SNEGSKA (reference sequence). CDR3 protein: CSASGGTEAFF. CDR3 in DNA: TGCAGTGCTTCGGGCGGGACTGAAGCTTTCTTT.

This clone was counted once. The chain recombines TRBV3-1 (or the pseudogene TRBV3-2) with TRBJ2-1, with 7 bases matching TRBD2. V lost 0 bases to trimming and J lost 9 bases; unmatched junction nucleotides: 11. In germline, CDR1 is LGHDT, CDR2 YNNKEL (reference sequence). CDR3 size: 16 residues. The DNA of the CDR3 is TGTGCCAGCAGCCAAGAAGGAGTGGCGGGAGTGCTTGAGCAGTTCTTC. Protein sequence: CASSQEGVAGVLEQFF.

V usage is TRBV11-2 and J usage is TRBJ2-1; 12 positions agree with TRBD2. The germline V gene encodes CDR1 SGHAT and CDR2 FQNNGV. V lost 4 bases and J lost 5; bases outside the gene matches: 3. This CDR3 region has 15 residues. CDR3 amino acids: CASSSTSGSNNEQFF. The CDR3 DNA reads as TGTGCCAGCAGCTCGACTAGCGGGAGTAACAATGAGCAGTTCTTC.

In this sample, this clone turned up a few times. V usage is TRBV11-2 and J usage is TRBJ2-5; possible D gene TRBD2, 7 bases. The CDR3 totals 13 residues. Trimming pared 6 bases from V and 2 bases from J, leaving 10 bases between. Germline V CDR1 and CDR2: SGHAT, FQNNGV. The CDR3 coding sequence is TGTGCCAGCAGGGGGGGGCCACAAGAGACCCAGTACTTC. This gives the protein CASRGGPQETQYF.

V and J are TRBV5-6 and TRBJ2-3; no firm D call. Germline V gene data show CDR1 as SGHDT and CDR2 as YYEEEE. V was trimmed by 0 bases and J by 2 bases, leaving 7 bases between them. The CDR3 covers 14 residues. In DNA form, the CDR3 reads TGTGCCAGCAGCTTGGGGGCACACACAGATACGCAGTATTTT. Its protein is CASSLGAHTDTQYF.

The chain is built from TRBV9 and TRBJ1-1; D call uncertain. Looked up from germline, CDR1 is SGDLS and CDR2 is YYNGEE. The V gene lost 3 bases and the J gene lost 0 bases, with 6 bases spanning the gap. CDR3 length: 13 residues. CDR3 amino acids: CASSESMNTEAFF. The CDR3 DNA sequence: TGTGCCAGCAGCGAAAGCATGAACACTGAAGCTTTCTTT.

This chain's CDR3 is CASLGQGAPEQYF. The CDR3 nucleotides read TGTGCCAGCCTGGGACAGGGGGCTCCCGAGCAGTACTTC. The V and J genes are TRBV19 and TRBJ2-7, with 12 bases identical to TRBD1. Trimming took 9 bases from V and 6 from J; bases not matched to a gene: 6. Per the germline V gene, CDR1 is LNHDA and CDR2 is SQIVND (reference sequence). The CDR3 contains 13 residues.

This rearrangement joins TRBV11-2 to TRBJ2-5; no clear D gene. This CDR3 has 14 residues. The germline gives CDR1 SGHAT, CDR2 FQNNGV. Trimming left V 5 bases short and J 4 bases short, with 14 bases between. The CDR3 protein is CASSPQATRETQYF. As DNA, the CDR3 is TGTGCCAGCAGCCCCCAGGCAACGCGAGAGACCCAGTACTTC.

J is TRBJ2-1 and V is TRBV2; the match to TRBD2 covers 7 bases. V lost 7 bases and J lost 4; bases outside the gene matches: 10. This CDR3 is built from 15 residues. Germline assignment: CDR1 SNHLY and CDR2 FYNNEI. The CDR3 loop reads CASKNGPGLYNEQFF. The CDR3 DNA is TGTGCCAGCAAGAACGGTCCGGGACTATACAATGAGCAGTTCTTC.

The chain has TRBV7-9 and TRBJ2-2; 11 bases align to TRBD2. Germline loops: CDR1 SEHNR, CDR2 FQNEAQ (reference sequence). The V segment lost 1 base and the J segment 3 bases; nucleotides outside the gene matches: 10. The CDR3 has 19 residues. Here the CDR3 DNA reads TGTGCCAGCAGCTTAGGCTTTCTGACTAGCGGGATGGACACCGGGGAGCTGTTTTTT. Translating gives CASSLGFLTSGMDTGELFF. Full variable domain (outside the CDR3, taken from reference TRBV7-9 and TRBJ2-2): DTGVSQNPRHKITKRGQNVTFRCDPISEHNRLYWYRQTLGQGPEFLTYFQNEAQLEKSRLLSDRFSAERPKGSFSTLEIQRTEQGDSAMYLCASSLGFLTSGMDTGELFFGEGSRLTVL.

The chain uses TRBV12-3 or TRBV12-4 and TRBJ1-5, with D perhaps TRBD1 (5 bases). This CDR3 is built from 12 residues. V was shortened by 7 bases and J by 4 bases, with 8 bases between the two germline ends. The CDR3 region is CASKGANQPQHF. CDR3 in DNA: TGTGCCAGCAAAGGGGCTAATCAGCCCCAGCATTTT.

The genes are TRBV4-1 and TRBJ1-5; 7 bases are shared with TRBD1. This CDR3 contains 17 residues. Germline CDR1 reads MGHRA; CDR2 reads YSYEKL. The junction had 9 bases not matched to a gene; V was cut back by 3 bases and J by 1 base. CDR3 in DNA: TGCGCCAGCAGCCACCCCACAGGGGTTGGGAGCAATCAGCCCCAGCATTTT. It specifies CASSHPTGVGSNQPQHF.

The chain joins TRBV5-1 to TRBJ1-5; a weak D match, TRBD1 (6 bases). The V gene's germline CDR1 is SGHRS and CDR2 YFSETQ. This CDR3 spans 14 amino acids. The germline V and J ends were trimmed by 3 bases and 3 bases, with 10 bases remaining between them. The CDR3 sequence is CASSSGGPNQPQHF. In nucleotides, the CDR3 is TGCGCCAGCAGCTCGGGGGGGCCCAATCAGCCCCAGCATTTT.

This clone was recorded many times. This chain links TRBV29-1 with TRBJ2-7; TRBD1 matches 7 bases. V was pared by 3 bases and J by 5 bases, with 4 bases of the junction left unmatched. Germline CDR1 reads SQVTM; CDR2 reads ANQGSEA. The CDR3 runs 12 residues. This CDR3 is CSVEKGGDEQYF. The CDR3 region has the DNA TGCAGCGTTGAGAAAGGGGGCGACGAGCAGTACTTC.

There are many counts of this clone. The V call is TRBV28, the J call TRBJ2-3; 8 bases line up with TRBD1. The germline gives CDR1 MDHEN, CDR2 SYDVKM. V was pared by 8 bases and J by 1 base, with 5 bases of the junction left unmatched. The CDR3 has 14 residues. The CDR3 here is CASEGQERTDTQYF. The CDR3 DNA is TGTGCCAGCGAGGGACAGGAGCGCACAGATACGCAGTATTTT. The whole variable domain, filled in from reference TRBV28 and TRBJ2-3, reads DVKVTQSSRYLVKRTGEKVFLECVQDMDHENMFWYRQDPGLGLRLIYFSYDVKMKEKGDIPEGYSVSREKKERFSLILESASTNQTSMYLCASEGQERTDTQYFGPGTRLTVL.

This clone showed up many times. The CDR3 coding sequence is TGTGCCAGCAGCTCCGGGACAGGTTATTTCTCTGGAAACACCATATATTTT. This translates into CASSSGTGYFSGNTIYF. This chain uses TRBV5-6 with TRBJ1-3; 8 nucleotides align to TRBD1. The CDR3 has 17 residues. J lost 0 bases, V lost 3 bases, and 8 bases had no gene match. The germline CDR1 and CDR2 sequences are SGHDT and YYEEEE.

V gene TRBV10-1 combines with J gene TRBJ2-3; D is possibly TRBD2 (6 bases). The CDR3 covers 17 residues. V lost 3 bases to trimming and J lost 9 bases, with 25 bases between them. CDR1 is WNHNN and CDR2 is SYGVQD in the germline V gene (reference sequence). CDR3 coding DNA: TGCGCCAGCAGTGAATATGGGAGCGGGCGCTCTGGAGGCACGCAGTATTTT. Amino acids: CASSEYGSGRSGGTQYF.

The chain links TRBV19 to TRBJ1-5; TRBD1 matches 11 bases. Trimming at V came to 4 bases and at J to 9 bases, leaving 5 bases not matched to a gene. This CDR3 has 14 residues. Germline loops: CDR1 LNHDA, CDR2 SQIVND (reference sequence). This CDR3 is CASSKGQGGGPQHF. The CDR3 DNA sequence: TGTGCCAGTAGTAAGGGACAGGGGGGAGGGCCCCAGCATTTT.